The clone carrying this T cell receptor (beta chain) turned up a few times. Enrolled during active infection, Seattle patients were then followed longitudinally. J gave up 6 bases and V 5 bases, and 12 bases lay outside the gene matches. The CDR3 loop spans 17 amino acids. Germline values: CDR1 MNHEY, CDR2 SMNVEV (reference sequence). This record comes from a study of blood T cell repertoires in COVID-19. Per the study methods: How many nucleated cells were present was estimated from reference gene primer amplification. TCRdb keeps only in-frame clones here, not all; method: immunoSEQ multiplex PCR. Clonal size and the V and J genes are those of that table, whereas D and trimming came from the DNA. The sample has fewer than 250,000 clones, around 90% seen once.

This chain joins TRBV27 and TRBJ2-7; 14 bases are shared with TRBD2. Sequencing was carried out using peripheral blood. The TCR sequence derives from a young man with COVID-19, enrolled during active disease. DNA for the CDR3: TGTGCCAGCAGTAGGACTAGCGGGGGGTCCTTCTCCCGCGAGCAGTACTTC. Protein product: CASSRTSGGSFSREQYF.